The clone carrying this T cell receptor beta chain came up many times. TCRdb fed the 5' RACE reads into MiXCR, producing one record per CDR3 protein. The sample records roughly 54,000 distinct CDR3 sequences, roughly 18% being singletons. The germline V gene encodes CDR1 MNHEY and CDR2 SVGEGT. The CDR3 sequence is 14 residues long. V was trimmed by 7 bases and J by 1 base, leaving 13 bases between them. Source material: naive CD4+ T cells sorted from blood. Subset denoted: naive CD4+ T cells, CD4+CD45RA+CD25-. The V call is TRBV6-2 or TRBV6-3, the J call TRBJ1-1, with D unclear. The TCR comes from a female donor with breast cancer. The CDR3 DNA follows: TGTGCCAGCACCTACGGGTCCCGGAACACTGAAGCTTTCTTT. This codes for CASTYGSRNTEAFF.